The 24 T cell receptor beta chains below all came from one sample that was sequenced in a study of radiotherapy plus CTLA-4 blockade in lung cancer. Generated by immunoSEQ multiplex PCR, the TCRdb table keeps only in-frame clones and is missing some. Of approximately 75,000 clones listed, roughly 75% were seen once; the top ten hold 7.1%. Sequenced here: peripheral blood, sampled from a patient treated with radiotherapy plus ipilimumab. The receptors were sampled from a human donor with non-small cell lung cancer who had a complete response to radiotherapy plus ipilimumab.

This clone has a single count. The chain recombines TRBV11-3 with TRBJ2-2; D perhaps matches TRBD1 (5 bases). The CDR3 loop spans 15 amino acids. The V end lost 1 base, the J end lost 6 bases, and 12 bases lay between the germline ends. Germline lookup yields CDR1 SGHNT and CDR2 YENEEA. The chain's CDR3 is CASSLVQGSSGELFF. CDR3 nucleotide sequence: TGTGCCAGCAGCTTAGTTCAGGGAAGTTCCGGGGAGCTGTTTTTT.

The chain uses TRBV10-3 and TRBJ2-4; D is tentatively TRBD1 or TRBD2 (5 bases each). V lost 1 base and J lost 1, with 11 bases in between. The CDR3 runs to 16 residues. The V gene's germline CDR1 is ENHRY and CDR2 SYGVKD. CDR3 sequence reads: CAISEWGMGAKNIQYF. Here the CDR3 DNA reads TGTGCCATCAGTGAGTGGGGGATGGGGGCCAAAAACATTCAGTACTTC.

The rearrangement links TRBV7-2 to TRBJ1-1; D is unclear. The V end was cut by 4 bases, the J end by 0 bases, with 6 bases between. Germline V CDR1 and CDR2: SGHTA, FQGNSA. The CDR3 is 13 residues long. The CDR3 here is CASSSAMNTEAFF. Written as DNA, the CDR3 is TGTGCCAGCAGCTCAGCAATGAACACTGAAGCTTTCTTT. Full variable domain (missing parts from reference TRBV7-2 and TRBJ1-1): GAGVSQSPSNKVTEKGKDVELRCDPISGHTALYWYRQSLGQGLEFLIYFQGNSAPDKSGLPSDRFSAERTGGSVSTLTIQRTQQEDSAVYLCASSSAMNTEAFFGQGTRLTVV.

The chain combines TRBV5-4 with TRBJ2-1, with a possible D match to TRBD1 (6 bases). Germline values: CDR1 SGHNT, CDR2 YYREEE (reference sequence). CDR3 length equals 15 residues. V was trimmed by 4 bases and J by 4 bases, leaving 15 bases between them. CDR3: CASSTTGGAYNEQFF. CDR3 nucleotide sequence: TGTGCCAGCAGCACGACTGGGGGCGCTTACAATGAGCAGTTCTTC. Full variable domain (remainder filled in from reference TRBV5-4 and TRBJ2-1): ETGVTQSPTHLIKTRGQQVTLRCSSQSGHNTVSWYQQALGQGPQFIFQYYREEENGRGNFPPRFSGLQFPNYSSELNVNALELDDSALYLCASSTTGGAYNEQFFGPGTRLTVL.

Here the CDR3 reads CASSSISGGAGELFF. The CDR3 DNA sequence: TGTGCCAGCAGCTCCATTAGCGGGGGGGCCGGGGAGCTGTTTTTT. The V and J genes are TRBV7-6 and TRBJ2-2; TRBD2 matches 11 bases. CDR1 and CDR2 from the germline V gene are SGHVS and FNYEAQ. The CDR3 sequence is 15 residues long. Germline trimming cut 4 bases from V and 6 bases from J; bases unmatched to any gene: 4. The full variable domain, in which reference TRBV7-6 and TRBJ2-2 provide the parts outside the CDR3, is GAGVSQSPRYKVTKRGQDVALRCDPISGHVSLYWYRQALGQGPEFLTYFNYEAQQDKSGLPNDRFSAERPEGSISTLTIQRTEQRDSAMYRCASSSISGGAGELFFGEGSRLTVL.

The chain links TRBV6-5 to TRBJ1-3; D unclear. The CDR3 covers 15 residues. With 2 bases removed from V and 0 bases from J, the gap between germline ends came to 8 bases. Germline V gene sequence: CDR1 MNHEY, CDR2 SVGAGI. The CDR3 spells CASSYRQSSGNTIYF. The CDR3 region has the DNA TGTGCCAGCAGTTACAGGCAGAGCTCTGGAAACACCATATATTTT.

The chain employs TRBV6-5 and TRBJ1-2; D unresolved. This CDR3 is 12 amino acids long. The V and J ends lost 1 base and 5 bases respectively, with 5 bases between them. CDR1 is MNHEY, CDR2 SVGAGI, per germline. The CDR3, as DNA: TGTGCCAGCAGTTACTGGGAATATGGCTACACCTTC. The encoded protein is CASSYWEYGYTF.

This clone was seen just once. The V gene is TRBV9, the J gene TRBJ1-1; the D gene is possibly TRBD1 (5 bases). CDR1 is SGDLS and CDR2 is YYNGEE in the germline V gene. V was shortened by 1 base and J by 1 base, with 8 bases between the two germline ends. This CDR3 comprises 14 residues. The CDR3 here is CASSVYGGNTEAFF. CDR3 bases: TGTGCCAGCAGCGTATACGGGGGGAACACTGAAGCTTTCTTT.

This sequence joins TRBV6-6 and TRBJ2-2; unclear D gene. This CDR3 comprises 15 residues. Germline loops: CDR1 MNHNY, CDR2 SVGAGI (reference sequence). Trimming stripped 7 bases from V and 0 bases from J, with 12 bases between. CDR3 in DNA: TGTGCCAGCAACCCACAAATACCGAACACCGGGGAGCTGTTTTTT. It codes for CASNPQIPNTGELFF.

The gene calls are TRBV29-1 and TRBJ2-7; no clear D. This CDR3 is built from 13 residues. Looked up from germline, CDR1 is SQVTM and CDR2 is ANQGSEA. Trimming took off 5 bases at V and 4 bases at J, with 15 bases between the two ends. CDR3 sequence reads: CSVPLPGSYEQYF. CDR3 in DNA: TGCAGCGTTCCACTTCCGGGTTCGTACGAGCAGTACTTC.

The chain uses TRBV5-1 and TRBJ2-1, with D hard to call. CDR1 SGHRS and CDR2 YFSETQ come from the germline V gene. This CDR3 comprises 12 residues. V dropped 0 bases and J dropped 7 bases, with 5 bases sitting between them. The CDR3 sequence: CASSLGVNEQFF. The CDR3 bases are TGCGCCAGCAGCTTGGGGGTAAATGAGCAGTTCTTC.

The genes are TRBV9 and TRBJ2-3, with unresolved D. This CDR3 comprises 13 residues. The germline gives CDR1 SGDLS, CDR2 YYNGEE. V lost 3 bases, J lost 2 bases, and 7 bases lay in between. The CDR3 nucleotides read TGTGCCAGCAGCGCAGACCCCACAGATACGCAGTATTTT. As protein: CASSADPTDTQYF.

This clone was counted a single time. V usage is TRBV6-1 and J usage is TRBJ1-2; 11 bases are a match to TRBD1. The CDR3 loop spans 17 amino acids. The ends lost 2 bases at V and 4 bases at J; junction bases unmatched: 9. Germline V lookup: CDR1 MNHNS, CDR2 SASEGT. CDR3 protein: CASSETSGTGGGYGYTF. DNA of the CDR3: TGTGCCAGCAGTGAAACCTCCGGGACAGGGGGTGGCTATGGCTACACCTTC.

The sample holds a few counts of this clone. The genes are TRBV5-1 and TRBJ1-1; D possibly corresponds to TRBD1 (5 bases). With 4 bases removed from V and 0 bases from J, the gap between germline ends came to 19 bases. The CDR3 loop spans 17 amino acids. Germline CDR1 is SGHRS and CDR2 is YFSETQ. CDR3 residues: CASSPTAQAEMNTEAFF. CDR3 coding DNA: TGCGCCAGCAGCCCGACAGCGCAAGCGGAAATGAACACTGAAGCTTTCTTT. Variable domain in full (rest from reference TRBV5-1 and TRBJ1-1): KAGVTQTPRYLIKTRGQQVTLSCSPISGHRSVSWYQQTPGQGLQFLFEYFSETQRNKGNFPGRFSGRQFSNSRSEMNVSTLELGDSALYLCASSPTAQAEMNTEAFFGQGTRLTVV.

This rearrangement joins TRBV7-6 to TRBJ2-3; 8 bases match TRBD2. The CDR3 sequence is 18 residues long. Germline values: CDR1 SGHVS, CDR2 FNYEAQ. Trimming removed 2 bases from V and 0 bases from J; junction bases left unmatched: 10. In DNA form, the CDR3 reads TGTGCCAGCAGCTTAAAAAGCGGGGGCCAATTAAGCACAGATACGCAGTATTTT. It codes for CASSLKSGGQLSTDTQYF.

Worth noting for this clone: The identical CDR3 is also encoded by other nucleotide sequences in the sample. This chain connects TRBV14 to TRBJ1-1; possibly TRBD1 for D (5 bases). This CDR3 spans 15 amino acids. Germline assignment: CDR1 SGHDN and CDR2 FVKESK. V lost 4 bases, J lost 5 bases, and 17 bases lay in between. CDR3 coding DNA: TGTGCCAGCAGCCCCTACACAGGTCCGCGTACTGAAGCTTTCTTT. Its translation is CASSPYTGPRTEAFF.

This CDR3 is CASSPTGGNTYEQYF. In nucleotides, the CDR3 is TGTGCCAGCAGTCCGACAGGGGGTAATACCTACGAGCAGTACTTC. V usage is TRBV27 and J usage is TRBJ2-7, with 9 bases that match TRBD1. Germline V gene sequence: CDR1 MNHEY, CDR2 SMNVEV (reference sequence). Trimming took 5 bases from V and 2 from J; bases not matched to a gene: 7. The CDR3 runs to 15 residues.

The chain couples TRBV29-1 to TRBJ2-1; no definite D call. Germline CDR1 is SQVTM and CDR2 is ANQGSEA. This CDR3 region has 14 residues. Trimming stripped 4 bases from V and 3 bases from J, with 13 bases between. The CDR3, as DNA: TGCAGCGTTGTAGGGTGGATGGACTACAATGAGCAGTTCTTC. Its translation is CSVVGWMDYNEQFF.

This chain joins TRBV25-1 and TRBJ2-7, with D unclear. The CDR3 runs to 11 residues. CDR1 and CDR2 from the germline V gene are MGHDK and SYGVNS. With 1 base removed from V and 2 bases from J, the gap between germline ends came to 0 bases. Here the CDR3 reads CASSESYEQYF. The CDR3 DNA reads TGTGCCAGCAGTGAATCCTACGAGCAGTACTTC.

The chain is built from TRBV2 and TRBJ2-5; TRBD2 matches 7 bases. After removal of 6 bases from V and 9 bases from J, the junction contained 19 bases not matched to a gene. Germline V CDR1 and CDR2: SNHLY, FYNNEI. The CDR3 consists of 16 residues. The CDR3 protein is CASSPTVRGGLEAQYF. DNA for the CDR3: TGTGCCAGCAGCCCAACGGTTCGCGGGGGACTGGAGGCCCAGTACTTC. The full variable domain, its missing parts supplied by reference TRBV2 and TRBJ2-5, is EPEVTQTPSHQVTQMGQEVILRCVPISNHLYFYWYRQILGQKVEFLVSFYNNEISEKSEIFDDQFSVERPDGSNFTLKIRSTKLEDSAMYFCASSPTVRGGLEAQYFGPGTRLLVL.

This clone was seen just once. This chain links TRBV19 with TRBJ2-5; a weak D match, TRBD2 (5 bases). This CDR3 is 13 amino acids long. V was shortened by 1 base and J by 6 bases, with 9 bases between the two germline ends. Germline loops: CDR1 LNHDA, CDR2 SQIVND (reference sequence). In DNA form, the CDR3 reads TGTGCCAGTAGTATAGGAGGGAGTCAGACCCAGTACTTC. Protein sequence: CASSIGGSQTQYF.

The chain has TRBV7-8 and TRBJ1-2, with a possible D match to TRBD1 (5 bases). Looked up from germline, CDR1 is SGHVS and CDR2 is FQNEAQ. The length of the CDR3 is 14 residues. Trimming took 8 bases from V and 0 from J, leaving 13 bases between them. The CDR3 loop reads CASGTQRTNYGYTF. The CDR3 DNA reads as TGTGCCAGCGGGACGCAGAGGACTAACTATGGCTACACCTTC.

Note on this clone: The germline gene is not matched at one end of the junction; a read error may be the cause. CDR3 sequence (DNA): TGTGCCAGCCACCTACCAGGGTATGATATGCAGTATTTT. Residues: CASHLPGYDMQYF. The rearrangement links TRBV5-6 to TRBJ2-3, with TRBD1 as a possible D gene (5 bases). The CDR3 runs to 13 residues. Looked up from germline, CDR1 is SGHDT and CDR2 is YYEEEE.

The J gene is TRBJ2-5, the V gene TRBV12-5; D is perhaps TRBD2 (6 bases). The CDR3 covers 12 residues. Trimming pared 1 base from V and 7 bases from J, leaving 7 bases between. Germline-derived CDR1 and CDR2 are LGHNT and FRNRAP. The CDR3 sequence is CASGLGGGTQYF. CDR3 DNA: TGTGCTAGTGGTTTGGGGGGAGGGACCCAGTACTTC.